Sequencing of this T cell receptor (beta chain) was carried out in a study of blood T cell repertoires in COVID-19. Across the study: The study drew acute and convalescent COVID-19 samples from the United States, Italy and Spain. PBMCs, B-cell-depleted T cells, or T cells provided the cDNA or gDNA that made up the material.

The table came from immunoSEQ multiplex PCR; TCRdb's copy has only in-frame clones and leaves some out. The sample comprises about 370,000 clones, more than 70% of which are singletons, and around 3% rests with the top ten. Germline V gives CDR1 LGHNA, CDR2 YNFKEQ. The CDR3 covers 17 residues. V lost 2 bases, J lost 5 bases, and 19 bases lay in between. Patients in Seattle were enrolled during active infection, then followed longitudinally. This sequence was found in a woman aged 25-40 years with COVID-19, enrolled during active disease. The V gene is TRBV4-2, the J gene TRBJ2-1, with D perhaps TRBD2 (6 bases). Sequencing was performed on peripheral blood. The CDR3 loop is CASSQTIPRGTDNEQFF. The DNA of the CDR3 is TGTGCCAGCAGCCAAACGATTCCGCGGGGCACGGACAATGAGCAGTTCTTC.